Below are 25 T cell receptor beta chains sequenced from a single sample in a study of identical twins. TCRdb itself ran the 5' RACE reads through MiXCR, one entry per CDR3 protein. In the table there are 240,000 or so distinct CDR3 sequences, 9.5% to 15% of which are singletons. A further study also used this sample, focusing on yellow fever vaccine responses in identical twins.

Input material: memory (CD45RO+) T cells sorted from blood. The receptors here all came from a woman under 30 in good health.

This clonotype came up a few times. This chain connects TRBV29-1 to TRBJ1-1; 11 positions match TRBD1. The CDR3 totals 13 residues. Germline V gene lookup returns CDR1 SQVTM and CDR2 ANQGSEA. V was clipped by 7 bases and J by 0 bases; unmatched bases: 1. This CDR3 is CSGDRGMNTEAFF. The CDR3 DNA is TGCAGCGGGGACAGGGGGATGAACACTGAAGCTTTCTTT.

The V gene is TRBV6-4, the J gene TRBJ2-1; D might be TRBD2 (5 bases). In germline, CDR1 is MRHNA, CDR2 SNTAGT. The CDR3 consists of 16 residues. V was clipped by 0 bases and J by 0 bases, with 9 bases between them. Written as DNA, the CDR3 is TGTGCCAGCAGTGACTCAGCGGCGAGCTCCTACAATGAGCAGTTCTTC. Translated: CASSDSAASSYNEQFF.

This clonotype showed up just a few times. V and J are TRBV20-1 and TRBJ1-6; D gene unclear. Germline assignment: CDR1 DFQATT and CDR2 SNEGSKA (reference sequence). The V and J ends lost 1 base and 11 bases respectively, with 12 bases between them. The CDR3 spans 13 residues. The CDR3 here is CSARAPKAAPLHF. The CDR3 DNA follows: TGCAGTGCTAGAGCCCCAAAGGCGGCACCCCTCCACTTT.

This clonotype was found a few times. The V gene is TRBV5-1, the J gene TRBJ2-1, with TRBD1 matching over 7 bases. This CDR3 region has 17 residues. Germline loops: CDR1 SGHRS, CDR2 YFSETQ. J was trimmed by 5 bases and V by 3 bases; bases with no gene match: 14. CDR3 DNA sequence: TGCGCCAGCAGCTCCTTTCGACAGGGAGTCACGGACAATGAGCAGTTCTTC. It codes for CASSSFRQGVTDNEQFF.

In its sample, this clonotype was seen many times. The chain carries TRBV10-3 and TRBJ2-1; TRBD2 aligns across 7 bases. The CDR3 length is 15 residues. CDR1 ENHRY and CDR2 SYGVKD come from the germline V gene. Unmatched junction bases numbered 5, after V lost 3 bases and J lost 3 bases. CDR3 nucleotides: TGTGCCATCAGTGACCTAGCGGTCCTCTACAATGAGCAGTTCTTC. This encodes CAISDLAVLYNEQFF.

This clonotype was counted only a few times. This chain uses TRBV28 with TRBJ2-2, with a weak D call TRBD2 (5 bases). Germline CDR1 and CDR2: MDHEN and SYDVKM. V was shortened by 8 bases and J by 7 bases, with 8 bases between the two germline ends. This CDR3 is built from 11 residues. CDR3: CASLGVGELFF. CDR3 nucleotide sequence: TGTGCCAGCTTGGGAGTCGGGGAGCTGTTTTTT.

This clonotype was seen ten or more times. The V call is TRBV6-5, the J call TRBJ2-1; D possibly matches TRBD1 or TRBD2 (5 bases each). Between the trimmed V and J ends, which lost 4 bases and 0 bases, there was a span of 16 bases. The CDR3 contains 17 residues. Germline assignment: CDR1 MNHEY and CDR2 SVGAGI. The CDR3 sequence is CASSFSPWGSSYNEQFF. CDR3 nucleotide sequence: TGTGCCAGCAGTTTTTCCCCTTGGGGGAGCTCCTACAATGAGCAGTTCTTC.

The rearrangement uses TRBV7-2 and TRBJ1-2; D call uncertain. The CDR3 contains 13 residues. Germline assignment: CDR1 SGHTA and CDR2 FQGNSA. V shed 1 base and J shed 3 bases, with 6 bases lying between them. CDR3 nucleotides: TGTGCCAGCAGCTTAGACAGCGACTATGGCTACACCTTC. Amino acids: CASSLDSDYGYTF.

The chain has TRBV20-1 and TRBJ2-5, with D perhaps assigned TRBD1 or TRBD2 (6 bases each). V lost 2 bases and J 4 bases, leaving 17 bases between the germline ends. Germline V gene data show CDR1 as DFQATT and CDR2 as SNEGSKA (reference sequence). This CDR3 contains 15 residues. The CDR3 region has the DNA TGCAGTGCTAGACAGCCCCGCGGAGGGGGAGAGACCCAGTACTTC. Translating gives CSARQPRGGGETQYF.

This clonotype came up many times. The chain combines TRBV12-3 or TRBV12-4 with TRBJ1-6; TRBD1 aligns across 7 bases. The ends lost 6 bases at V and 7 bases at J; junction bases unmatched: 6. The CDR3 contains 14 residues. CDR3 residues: CASSNDRVNSPLHF. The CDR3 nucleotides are TGTGCCAGCAGCAACGACAGGGTGAATTCACCCCTCCACTTT.

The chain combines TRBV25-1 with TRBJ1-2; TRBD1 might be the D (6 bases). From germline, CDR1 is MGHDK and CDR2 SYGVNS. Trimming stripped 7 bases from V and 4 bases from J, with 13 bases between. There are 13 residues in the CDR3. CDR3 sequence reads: CASIDDRTYGYTF. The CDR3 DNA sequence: TGTGCCAGCATTGACGACAGGACCTATGGCTACACCTTC.

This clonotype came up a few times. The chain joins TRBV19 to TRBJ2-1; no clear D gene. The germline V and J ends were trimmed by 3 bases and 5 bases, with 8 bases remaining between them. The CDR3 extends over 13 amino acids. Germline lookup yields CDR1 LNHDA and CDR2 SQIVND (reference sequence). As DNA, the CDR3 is TGTGCCAGTAGTATCCTGACGGACAATGAGCAGTTCTTC. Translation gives CASSILTDNEQFF.

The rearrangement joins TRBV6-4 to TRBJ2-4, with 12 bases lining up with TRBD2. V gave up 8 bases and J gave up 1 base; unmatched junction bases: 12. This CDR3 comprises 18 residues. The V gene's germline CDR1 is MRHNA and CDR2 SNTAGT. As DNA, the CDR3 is TGTGCCAGCTTGCCGGGACTAGCGGGTCGACGGGCCAAAAACATTCAGTACTTC. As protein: CASLPGLAGRRAKNIQYF.

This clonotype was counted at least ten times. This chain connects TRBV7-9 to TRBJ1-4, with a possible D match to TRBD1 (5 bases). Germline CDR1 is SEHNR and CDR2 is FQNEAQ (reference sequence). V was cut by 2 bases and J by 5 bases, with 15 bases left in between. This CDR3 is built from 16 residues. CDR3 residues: CASSLFGGQGNEKLFF. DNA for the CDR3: TGTGCCAGCAGCTTATTCGGAGGGCAGGGAAATGAAAAACTGTTTTTT.

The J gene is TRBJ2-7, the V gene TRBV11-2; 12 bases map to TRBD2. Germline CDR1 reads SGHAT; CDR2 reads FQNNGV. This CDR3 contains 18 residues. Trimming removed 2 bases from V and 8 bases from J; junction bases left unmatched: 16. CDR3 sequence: CASSLSRTETSGRRKQYF. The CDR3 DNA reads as TGTGCCAGCAGCTTATCCCGAACTGAGACTAGCGGGAGAAGGAAGCAGTACTTC.

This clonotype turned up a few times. The CDR3 protein is CASSLMGIGELFF. The CDR3 nucleotides read TGTGCCAGCAGCTTGATGGGTATCGGGGAGCTGTTTTTT. The V and J genes are TRBV5-5 and TRBJ2-2; D unclear. Germline values: CDR1 SGHKS, CDR2 YYEKEE (reference sequence). Trimming cost V 1 base and J 7 bases, with 8 bases left between them. This CDR3 comprises 13 residues.

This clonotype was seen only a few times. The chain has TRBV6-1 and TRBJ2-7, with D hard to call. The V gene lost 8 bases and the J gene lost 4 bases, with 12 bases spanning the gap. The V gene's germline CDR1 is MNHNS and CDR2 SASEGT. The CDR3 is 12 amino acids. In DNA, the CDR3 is TGTGCCAGCCGTCTTCTTGGGTACGAGCAGTACTTC. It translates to CASRLLGYEQYF.

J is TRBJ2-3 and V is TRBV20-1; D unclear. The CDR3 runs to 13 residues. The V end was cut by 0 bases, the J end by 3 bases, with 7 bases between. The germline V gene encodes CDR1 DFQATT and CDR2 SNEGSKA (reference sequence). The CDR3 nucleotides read TGCAGTGCTAGAGACAGCCAAACAGATACGCAGTATTTT. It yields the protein CSARDSQTDTQYF.

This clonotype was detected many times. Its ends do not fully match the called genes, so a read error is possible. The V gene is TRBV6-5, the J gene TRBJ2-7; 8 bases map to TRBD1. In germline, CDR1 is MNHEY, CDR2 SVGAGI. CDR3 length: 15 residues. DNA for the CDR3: TGTGCCAGCAGTCACTCAGGGGGCACGCATCGCGAGCAGTACTTC. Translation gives CASSHSGGTHREQYF.

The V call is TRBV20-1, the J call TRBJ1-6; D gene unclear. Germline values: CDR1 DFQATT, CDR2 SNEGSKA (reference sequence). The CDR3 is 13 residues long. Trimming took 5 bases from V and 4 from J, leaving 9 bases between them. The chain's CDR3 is CSARRAYNSPLHF. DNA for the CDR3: TGCAGTGCTCGCCGGGCTTATAATTCACCCCTCCACTTT.

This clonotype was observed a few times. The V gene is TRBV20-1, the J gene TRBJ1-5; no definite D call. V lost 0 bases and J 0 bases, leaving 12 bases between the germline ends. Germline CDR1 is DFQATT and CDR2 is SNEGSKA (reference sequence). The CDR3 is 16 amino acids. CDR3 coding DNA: TGCAGTGCTAGAGATTCGATTAAAGGTAGCAATCAGCCCCAGCATTTT. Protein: CSARDSIKGSNQPQHF.

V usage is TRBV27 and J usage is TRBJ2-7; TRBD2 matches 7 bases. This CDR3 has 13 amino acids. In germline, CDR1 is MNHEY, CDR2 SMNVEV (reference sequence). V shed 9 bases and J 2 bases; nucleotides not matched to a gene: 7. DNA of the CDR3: TGTGCCAGTTCGGCGGGAGTGACCTACGAGCAGTACTTC. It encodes CASSAGVTYEQYF.

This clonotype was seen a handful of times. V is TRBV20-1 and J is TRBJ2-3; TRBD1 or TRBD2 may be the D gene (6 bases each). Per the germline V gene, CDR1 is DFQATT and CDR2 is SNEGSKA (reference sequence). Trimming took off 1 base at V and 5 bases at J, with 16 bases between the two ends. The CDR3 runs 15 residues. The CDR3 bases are TGCAGTGCTAGAGCGTTACAGGGAGGAAAAGATACGCAGTATTTT. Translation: CSARALQGGKDTQYF.

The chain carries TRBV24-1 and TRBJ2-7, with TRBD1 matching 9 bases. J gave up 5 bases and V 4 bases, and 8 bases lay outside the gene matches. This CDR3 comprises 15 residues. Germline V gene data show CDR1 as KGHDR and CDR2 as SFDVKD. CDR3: CATSETGTGLNEQYF. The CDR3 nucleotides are TGTGCCACCAGTGAGACCGGGACAGGGTTAAACGAGCAGTACTTC.

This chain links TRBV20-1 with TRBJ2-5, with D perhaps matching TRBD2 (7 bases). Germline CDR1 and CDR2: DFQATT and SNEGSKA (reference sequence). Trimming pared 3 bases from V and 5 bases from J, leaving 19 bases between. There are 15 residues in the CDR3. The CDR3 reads CSASFSGGAVETQYF. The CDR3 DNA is TGCAGTGCTAGTTTTAGTGGGGGGGCCGTGGAGACCCAGTACTTC.